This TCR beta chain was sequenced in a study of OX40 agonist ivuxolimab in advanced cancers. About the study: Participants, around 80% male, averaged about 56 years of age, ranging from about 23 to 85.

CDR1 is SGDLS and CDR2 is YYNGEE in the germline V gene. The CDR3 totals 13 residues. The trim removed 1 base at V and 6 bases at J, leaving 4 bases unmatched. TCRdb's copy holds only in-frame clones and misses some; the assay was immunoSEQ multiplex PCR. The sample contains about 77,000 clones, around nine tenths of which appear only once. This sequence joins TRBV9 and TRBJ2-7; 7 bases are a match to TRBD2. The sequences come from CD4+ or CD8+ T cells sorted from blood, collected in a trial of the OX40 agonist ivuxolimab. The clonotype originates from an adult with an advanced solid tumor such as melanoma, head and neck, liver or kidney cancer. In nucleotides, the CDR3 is TGTGCCAGCAGCGTAAAAGGGAGGGGCGAGCAGTACTTC. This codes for CASSVKGRGEQYF.